This TCR beta chain emerged from a study of cytomegalovirus exposure and HLA in healthy donors. After removal of 3 bases from V and 9 bases from J, the junction contained 2 bases not matched to a gene. Looked up from germline, CDR1 is DFQATT and CDR2 is SNEGSKA (reference sequence). The CDR3 sequence is 11 residues long. Researchers ran the PCR with 60 Vbeta and 13 Jbeta primers. The method was immunoSEQ multiplex PCR; TCRdb's version includes in-frame clones alone and lacks a portion of them. The sample includes about 120,000 clones, around 66% seen only once; the top ten take approximately 1.4%. The sample comprised PBMCs. This clonotype originated in a man aged 18-30 years in good health and CMV-seronegative. V usage is TRBV20-1 and J usage is TRBJ1-1; 9 positions agree with TRBD1. The CDR3 DNA reads as TGCAGTGCTAGCGGGACAGGGAAAGCTTTCTTT. This encodes CSASGTGKAFF.